These T cell receptor beta chains were read from a single sample in a study of shared clonotypes between healthy human individuals. TCRdb keeps only in-frame clones here, not all; method: immunoSEQ multiplex PCR. The table includes about 2,100,000 clones, about 92% detected once. Source material: naive CD8+ T cells from PBMCs. The source of these receptors is a young man in good health. Some clones in this sample may be carry-over from other donors' samples. CDR3s include the opening cysteine and the closing phenylalanine or tryptophan. D genes are given only for firm matches. For some rows the clone size is stated as once, few or many, or as a class when expanded; others skip it.

cdr3_length,v_call,clone_size,j_call,d_call,cdr3_aa,cdr3_nt
15,TRBV27,-,TRBJ2-7,TRBD2,CASSQPGLAIYEQYF,TGTGCCAGCAGTCAACCGGGACTAGCGATCTACGAGCAGTACTTC
12,TRBV6-5,-,TRBJ1-4,-,CASASAGEKLFF,TGTGCCAGCGCGAGTGCGGGGGAAAAACTGTTTTTT
14,TRBV6-5,-,TRBJ2-2,-,CASSWDRASGELFF,TGTGCCAGCAGTTGGGACCGGGCCTCCGGGGAGCTGTTTTTT
16,TRBV29-1,-,TRBJ2-6,TRBD2,CSVDRGELPGANVLTF,TGCAGCGTTGATCGGGGGGAACTTCCTGGGGCCAACGTCCTGACTTTC
15,TRBV13,-,TRBJ2-5,TRBD2,CASSPRTSGQETQYF,TGTGCCAGCAGCCCCCGGACTAGCGGGCAAGAGACCCAGTACTTC
16,TRBV11-1,once,TRBJ2-1,TRBD2,CASSILAGGPYNEQFF,TGTGCCAGCAGCATCTTAGCGGGAGGACCCTACAATGAGCAGTTCTTC
14,TRBV5-1,-,TRBJ1-1,-,CASSSSLIWAEAFF,TGCGCCAGCAGCTCCTCCCTTATATGGGCTGAAGCTTTCTTT
17,TRBV5-5,-,TRBJ1-2,TRBD1,CASSSGAGTGILYGYTF,TGTGCCAGCAGCTCCGGGGCCGGGACAGGGATCCTCTATGGCTACACCTTC
16,TRBV2,-,TRBJ1-5,-,CASSYLTADYNQPQHF,TGTGCCAGCAGTTACCTGACCGCTGACTACAATCAGCCCCAGCATTTT
13,TRBV10-3,-,TRBJ2-3,-,CAISWASTDTQYF,TGTGCCATCAGCTGGGCCTCCACAGATACGCAGTATTTT
15,TRBV12-5,-,TRBJ2-1,-,CASGLGGAFYNEQFF,TGTGCTAGTGGTTTAGGGGGGGCGTTCTACAATGAGCAGTTCTTC
16,TRBV5-6,-,TRBJ2-1,-,CASSLRGTPRGAEQFF,TGTGCCAGCAGCTTGCGGGGGACCCCCCGGGGTGCTGAGCAGTTCTTC
13,TRBV7-9,-,TRBJ2-3,-,CASSPASPDTQYF,TGTGCCAGCAGCCCCGCGAGCCCAGATACGCAGTATTTT
12,TRBV29-1,-,TRBJ1-2,TRBD1,CQSRGPLGGYTF,TGCCAGAGCAGGGGGCCGCTCGGCGGCTACACCTTC
17,TRBV4-1,-,TRBJ2-2,-,CASSLRPKTYEGGELFF,TGCGCCAGCAGCCTTCGGCCGAAGACATATGAAGGCGGGGAGCTGTTTTTT
16,TRBV27,-,TRBJ2-7,-,CASSLFPTRSGYEQYF,TGTGCCAGCAGTTTATTCCCGACTAGGAGTGGCTACGAGCAGTACTTC
16,TRBV9,-,TRBJ2-2,-,CASSRGRGANTGELFF,TGTGCCAGCAGCCGAGGCCGGGGGGCAAACACCGGGGAGCTGTTTTTT
16,TRBV6-6,-,TRBJ1-5,-,CASSYTVDDSNQPQHF,TGTGCCAGCAGTTACACAGTAGATGATAGCAATCAGCCCCAGCATTTT
15,TRBV28,-,TRBJ1-4,-,CASSLPQATNEKLFF,TGTGCCAGCAGTCTCCCACAGGCAACTAATGAAAAACTGTTTTTT
15,TRBV7-2,-,TRBJ2-7,-,CASSSRSGKIYEQYF,TGTGCCAGCAGCTCCCGTAGCGGTAAAATCTACGAGCAGTACTTC
10,TRBV2,-,TRBJ2-7,-,CASSVYEQYF,TGTGCCAGCAGTGTTTACGAGCAGTACTTC
14,TRBV15,-,TRBJ1-4,-,CATSRQGINEKLFF,TGTGCCACCAGCAGACAGGGAATTAATGAAAAACTGTTTTTT
15,TRBV7-9,-,TRBJ2-1,TRBD2,CASSPGTSVGNEQFF,TGTGCCAGCAGCCCAGGGACTAGCGTGGGGAATGAGCAGTTCTTC
12,TRBV27,-,TRBJ2-7,TRBD2,CASSGGSYGQYF,TGTGCCAGCAGCGGCGGGAGCTACGGGCAGTACTTC
12,TRBV13,-,TRBJ1-4,-,CASSTDREKLFF,TGTGCCAGCAGCACCGACAGAGAAAAACTGTTTTTT
18,TRBV28,-,TRBJ2-3,-,CASSFLPELTSVRYTQYF,TGTGCCAGCAGTTTTCTACCGGAACTAACGTCCGTGCGATATACGCAGTATTTT
11,TRBV6-5,-,TRBJ2-7,-,CASTQGYEQYF,TGTGCCAGCACCCAGGGTTACGAGCAGTACTTC
16,TRBV28,-,TRBJ2-7,TRBD2,CASSMGLAEGSYEQYF,TGTGCCAGCAGTATGGGACTAGCGGAGGGTAGCTACGAGCAGTACTTC
19,TRBV7-6,-,TRBJ2-7,-,CASSLAERVRDTVTYEQYF,TGTGCCAGCAGCTTAGCGGAGAGAGTACGCGACACCGTAACCTACGAGCAGTACTTC
13,TRBV29-1,-,TRBJ1-2,-,CSVEGQENYGYTF,TGCAGCGTTGAAGGACAGGAGAACTATGGCTACACCTTC
14,TRBV28,few,TRBJ1-5,-,CASRPGRSNQPQHF,TGTGCCAGCAGACCGGGACGCAGCAATCAGCCCCAGCATTTT
13,TRBV6-6,-,TRBJ2-1,TRBD2,CASSYFGAGEQFF,TGTGCCAGCAGTTACTTCGGAGCGGGGGAGCAGTTCTTC
15,TRBV19,once,TRBJ2-7,-,CASSIGRDHSYEQYF,TGTGCCAGTAGTATAGGCCGGGACCACTCCTACGAGCAGTACTTC
16,TRBV28,-,TRBJ1-4,-,CASRLGRSQMNEKLFF,TGTGCCAGCAGACTGGGGCGGTCTCAGATGAATGAAAAACTGTTTTTT
14,TRBV11-2,-,TRBJ1-1,-,CASSAPTADTEAFF,TGTGCCAGCAGCGCACCCACAGCGGACACTGAAGCTTTCTTT
15,TRBV11-2,-,TRBJ2-3,-,CASSFEGFYTDTQYF,TGTGCCAGCAGCTTCGAGGGTTTCTACACAGATACGCAGTATTTT
15,TRBV27,-,TRBJ2-1,TRBD2,CASSLAGGAYNEQFF,TGTGCCAGCAGCCTAGCGGGAGGAGCTTACAATGAGCAGTTCTTC
14,TRBV5-1,-,TRBJ1-5,-,CASSEGMGNQPQHF,TGCGCCAGCAGCGAAGGGATGGGCAATCAGCCCCAGCATTTT
16,TRBV19,once,TRBJ2-3,-,CASSIVGGRATDTQYF,TGTGCCAGTAGTATAGTGGGAGGCAGGGCGACAGATACGCAGTATTTT
17,TRBV28,once,TRBJ2-3,TRBD2,CASSQRGLAGFTDTQYF,TGTGCCAGCAGTCAGAGGGGACTAGCGGGGTTCACAGATACGCAGTATTTT
15,TRBV30,-,TRBJ1-5,-,CAWSGTDYSNQPQHF,TGTGCCTGGAGTGGGACAGATTATAGCAATCAGCCCCAGCATTTT
14,TRBV6-5,-,TRBJ1-6,-,CASSLGQLNSPLHF,TGTGCCAGCAGCCTAGGACAGTTGAATTCACCCCTCCACTTT
14,TRBV28,-,TRBJ2-3,TRBD1,CASSPTGTGDTQYF,TGTGCCAGCAGTCCTACTGGGACAGGTGATACGCAGTATTTT
15,TRBV28,-,TRBJ1-1,-,CASSALREMNTEAFF,TGTGCCAGCAGTGCGCTAAGGGAGATGAACACTGAAGCTTTCTTT
13,TRBV9,-,TRBJ2-2,-,CASSAGDTGELFF,TGTGCCAGCAGCGCAGGGGACACCGGGGAGCTGTTTTTT
17,TRBV19,-,TRBJ2-2,TRBD1,CASSLTGGNWGTGELFF,TGTGCCAGTAGTCTGACAGGGGGGAACTGGGGCACCGGGGAGCTGTTTTTT
11,TRBV4-1,few,TRBJ2-7,TRBD1,CASSSTGGKYF,TGCGCCAGCAGCTCGACAGGGGGCAAGTACTTC
19,TRBV7-9,-,TRBJ2-7,-,CASSPEGQTGSVGPYEQYF,TGTGCCAGCAGCCCTGAAGGGCAAACAGGGTCGGTGGGGCCCTACGAGCAGTACTTC